This T cell receptor beta chain was captured by sequencing in a study of OX40 agonist ivuxolimab in advanced cancers. Study overall: Patients got intravenous ivuxolimab at 0.01 to 10 mg/kg every 2 weeks. The group had a mean age of about 64 years, ranged from about 20 to 80, and was 80% to 85% male.

Using immunoSEQ multiplex PCR, the repertoire was profiled, and TCRdb retains in-frame clones only, with some absent. The sample consists of 150,000 to 170,000 clones, under 95% of them appearing once. The CDR3 consists of 17 residues. Germline V gene sequence: CDR1 SGDLS, CDR2 YYNGEE. V was shortened by 0 bases and J by 0 bases, with 12 bases between the two germline ends. The source material was CD4+ or CD8+ T cells sorted from blood, sampled in a trial of the OX40 agonist ivuxolimab. The chain carries TRBV9 and TRBJ2-2, with D perhaps matching TRBD2 (6 bases). The sequence derives from an adult with an advanced solid tumor such as melanoma, head and neck, liver or kidney cancer. CDR3 loop: CASSVAGWGANTGELFF. CDR3 nucleotides: TGTGCCAGCAGCGTAGCGGGATGGGGGGCGAACACCGGGGAGCTGTTTTTT.